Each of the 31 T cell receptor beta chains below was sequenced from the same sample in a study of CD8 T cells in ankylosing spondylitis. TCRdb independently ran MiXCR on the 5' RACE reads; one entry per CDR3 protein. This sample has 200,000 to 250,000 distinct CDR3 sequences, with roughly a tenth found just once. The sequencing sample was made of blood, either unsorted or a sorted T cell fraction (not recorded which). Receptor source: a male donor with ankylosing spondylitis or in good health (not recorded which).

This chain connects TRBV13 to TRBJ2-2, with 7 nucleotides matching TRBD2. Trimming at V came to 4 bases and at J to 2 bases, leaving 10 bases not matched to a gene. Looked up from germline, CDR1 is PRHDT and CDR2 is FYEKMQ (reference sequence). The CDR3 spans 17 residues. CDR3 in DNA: TGTGCCAGCAGCTCGACCCGGACTAGAGTAAACACCGGGGAGCTGTTTTTT. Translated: CASSSTRTRVNTGELFF. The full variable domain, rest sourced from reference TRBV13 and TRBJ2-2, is AAGVIQSPRHLIKEKRETATLKCYPIPRHDTVYWYQQGPGQDPQFLISFYEKMQSDKGSIPDRFSAQQFSDYHSELNMSSLELGDSALYFCASSSTRTRVNTGELFFGEGSRLTVL.

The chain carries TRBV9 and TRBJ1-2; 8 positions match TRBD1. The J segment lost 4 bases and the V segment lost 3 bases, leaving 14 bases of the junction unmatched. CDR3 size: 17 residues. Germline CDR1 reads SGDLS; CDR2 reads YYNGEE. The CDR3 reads CASSGWTGLGAPYGYTF. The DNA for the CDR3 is TGTGCCAGCAGCGGATGGACAGGGCTAGGGGCCCCCTATGGCTACACCTTC.

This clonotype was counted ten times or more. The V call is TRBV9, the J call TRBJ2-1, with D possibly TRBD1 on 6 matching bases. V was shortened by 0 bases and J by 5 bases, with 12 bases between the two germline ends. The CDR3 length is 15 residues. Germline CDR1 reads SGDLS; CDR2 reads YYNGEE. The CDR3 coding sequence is TGTGCCAGCAGCGTAGGAGGGACACAAAACAATGAGCAGTTCTTC. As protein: CASSVGGTQNNEQFF.

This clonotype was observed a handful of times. CDR3 nucleotides: TGTGCCAGCAGCTTAAAGCACATTCACTACGAGCAGTACTTC. The encoded protein is CASSLKHIHYEQYF. This chain links TRBV7-2 with TRBJ2-7; no definite D call. V lost 2 bases, J lost 3 bases, and 11 bases lay in between. The CDR3 covers 14 residues. CDR1 and CDR2 (germline): SGHTA, FQGNSA.

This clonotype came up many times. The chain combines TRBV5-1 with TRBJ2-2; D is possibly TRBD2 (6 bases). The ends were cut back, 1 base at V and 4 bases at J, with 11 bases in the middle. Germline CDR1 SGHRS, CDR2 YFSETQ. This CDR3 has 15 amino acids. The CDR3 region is CASSLTGETTGELFF. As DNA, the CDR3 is TGCGCCAGCAGCTTGACGGGGGAAACCACCGGGGAGCTGTTTTTT.

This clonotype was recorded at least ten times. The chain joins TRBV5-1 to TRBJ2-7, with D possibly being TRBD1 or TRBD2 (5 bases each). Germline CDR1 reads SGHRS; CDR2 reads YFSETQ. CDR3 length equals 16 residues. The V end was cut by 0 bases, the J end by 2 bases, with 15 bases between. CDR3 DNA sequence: TGCGCCAGCAGCTTGGTTGTGGGGCAGGGAGCCTACGAGCAGTACTTC. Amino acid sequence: CASSLVVGQGAYEQYF.

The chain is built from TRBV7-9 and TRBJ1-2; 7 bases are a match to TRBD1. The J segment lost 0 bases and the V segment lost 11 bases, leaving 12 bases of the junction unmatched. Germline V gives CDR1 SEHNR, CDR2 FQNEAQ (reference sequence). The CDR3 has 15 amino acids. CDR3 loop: CAEQGIRQANYGYTF. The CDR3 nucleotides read TGTGCCGAACAGGGGATCAGGCAAGCTAACTATGGCTACACCTTC.

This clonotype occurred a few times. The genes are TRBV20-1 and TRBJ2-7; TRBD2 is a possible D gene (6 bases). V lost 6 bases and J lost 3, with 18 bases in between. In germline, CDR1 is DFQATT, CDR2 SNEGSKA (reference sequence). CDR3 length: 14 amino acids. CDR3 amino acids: CSAYPRDSLYEQYF. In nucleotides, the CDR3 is TGCAGTGCCTACCCAAGGGACTCTCTCTACGAGCAGTACTTC.

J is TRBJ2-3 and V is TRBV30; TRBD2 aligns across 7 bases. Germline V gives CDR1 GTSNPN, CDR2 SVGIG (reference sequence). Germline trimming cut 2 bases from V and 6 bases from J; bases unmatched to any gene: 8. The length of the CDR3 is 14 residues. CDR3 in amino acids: CAWSISGDADTQYF. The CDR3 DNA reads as TGTGCCTGGAGTATAAGCGGGGATGCGGATACGCAGTATTTT.

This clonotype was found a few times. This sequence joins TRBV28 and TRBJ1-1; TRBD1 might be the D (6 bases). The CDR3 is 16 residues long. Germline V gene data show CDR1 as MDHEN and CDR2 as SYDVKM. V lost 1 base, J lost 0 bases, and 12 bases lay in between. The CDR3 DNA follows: TGTGCCAGCAGTTTATATCAGGGGCTTATGAACACTGAAGCTTTCTTT. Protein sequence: CASSLYQGLMNTEAFF.

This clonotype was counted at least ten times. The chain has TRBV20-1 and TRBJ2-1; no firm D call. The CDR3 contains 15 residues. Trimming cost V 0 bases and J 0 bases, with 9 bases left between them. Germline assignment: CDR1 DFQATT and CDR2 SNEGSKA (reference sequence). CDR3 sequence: CSARDDTRSYNEQFF. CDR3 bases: TGCAGTGCTAGAGATGACACGCGCTCCTACAATGAGCAGTTCTTC.

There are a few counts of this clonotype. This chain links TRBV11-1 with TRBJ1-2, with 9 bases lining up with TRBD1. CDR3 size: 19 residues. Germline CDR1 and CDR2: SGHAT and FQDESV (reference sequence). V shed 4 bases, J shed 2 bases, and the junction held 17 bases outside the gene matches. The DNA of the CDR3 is TGTGCCAGCAGCTCACGAACCTTGGACAGGGGCGACTTCAACTATGGCTACACCTTC. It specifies CASSSRTLDRGDFNYGYTF. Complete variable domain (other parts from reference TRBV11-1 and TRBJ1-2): EAEVAQSPRYKITEKSQAVAFWCDPISGHATLYWYRQILGQGPELLVQFQDESVVDDSQLPKDRFSAERLKGVDSTLKIQPAELGDSAMYLCASSSRTLDRGDFNYGYTFGSGTRLTVV.

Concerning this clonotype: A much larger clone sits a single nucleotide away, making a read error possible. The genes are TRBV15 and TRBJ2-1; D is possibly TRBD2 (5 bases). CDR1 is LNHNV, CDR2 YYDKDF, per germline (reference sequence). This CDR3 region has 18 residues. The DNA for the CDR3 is TGTGCCACCAACAGAGAGGGTTCTGGACGAAGCTCCTACAATGAGCAGTTCTTC. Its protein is CATNREGSGRSSYNEQFF.

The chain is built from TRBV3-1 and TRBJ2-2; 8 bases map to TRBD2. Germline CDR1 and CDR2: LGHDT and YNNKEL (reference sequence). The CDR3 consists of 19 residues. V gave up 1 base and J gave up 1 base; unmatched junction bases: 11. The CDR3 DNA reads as TGTGCCAGCAGCCAAGGGTCTTGGGCGGGGGGCCTGAACACCGGGGAGCTGTTTTTT. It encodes CASSQGSWAGGLNTGELFF.

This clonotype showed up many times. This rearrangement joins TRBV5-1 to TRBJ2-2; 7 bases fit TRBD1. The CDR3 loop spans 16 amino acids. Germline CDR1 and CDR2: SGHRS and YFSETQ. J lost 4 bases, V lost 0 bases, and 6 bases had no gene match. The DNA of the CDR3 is TGCGCCAGCAGCTTGGGGACAGGACTTACCACCGGGGAGCTGTTTTTT. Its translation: CASSLGTGLTTGELFF.

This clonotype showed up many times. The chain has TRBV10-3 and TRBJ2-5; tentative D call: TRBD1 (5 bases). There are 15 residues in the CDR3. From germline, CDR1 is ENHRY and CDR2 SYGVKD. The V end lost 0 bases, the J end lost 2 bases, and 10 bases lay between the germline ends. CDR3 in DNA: TGTGCCATCAGTGAGTCGTCCGACAGTCAAGAGACCCAGTACTTC. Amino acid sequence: CAISESSDSQETQYF.

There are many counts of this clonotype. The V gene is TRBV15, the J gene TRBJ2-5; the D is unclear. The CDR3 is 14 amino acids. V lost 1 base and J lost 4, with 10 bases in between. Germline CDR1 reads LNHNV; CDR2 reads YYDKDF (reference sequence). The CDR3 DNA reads TGTGCCACCAGCAGAGGGTTTTCTATAGAGACCCAGTACTTC. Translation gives CATSRGFSIETQYF.

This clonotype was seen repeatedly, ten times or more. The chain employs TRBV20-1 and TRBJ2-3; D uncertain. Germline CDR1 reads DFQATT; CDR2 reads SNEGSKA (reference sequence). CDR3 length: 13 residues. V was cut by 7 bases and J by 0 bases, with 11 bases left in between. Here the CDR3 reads CSVPTVSTDTQYF. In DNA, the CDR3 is TGCAGTGTCCCGACTGTTAGCACAGATACGCAGTATTTT.

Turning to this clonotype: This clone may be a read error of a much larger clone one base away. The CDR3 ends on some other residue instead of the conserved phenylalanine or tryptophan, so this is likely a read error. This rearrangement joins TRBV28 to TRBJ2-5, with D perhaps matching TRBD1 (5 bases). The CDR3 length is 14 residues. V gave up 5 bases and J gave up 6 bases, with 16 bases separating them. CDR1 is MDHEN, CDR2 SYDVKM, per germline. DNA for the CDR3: TGTGCCAGCAGTCGGTCGGAACAGGAGCAGACCCAGTACGTC. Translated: CASSRSEQEQTQYV.

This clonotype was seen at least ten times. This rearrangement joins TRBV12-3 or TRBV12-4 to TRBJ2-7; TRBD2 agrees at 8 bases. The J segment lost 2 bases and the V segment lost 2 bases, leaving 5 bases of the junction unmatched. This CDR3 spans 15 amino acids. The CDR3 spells CASSLPAGVTYEQYF. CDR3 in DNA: TGTGCCAGCAGTTTACCAGCGGGGGTTACCTACGAGCAGTACTTC.

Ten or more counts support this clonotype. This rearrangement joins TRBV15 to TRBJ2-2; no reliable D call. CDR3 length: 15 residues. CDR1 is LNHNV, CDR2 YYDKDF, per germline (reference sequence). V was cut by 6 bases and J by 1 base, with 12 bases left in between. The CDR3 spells CATRVAGGNTGELFF. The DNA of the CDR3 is TGTGCCACCAGAGTGGCCGGTGGGAACACCGGGGAGCTGTTTTTT. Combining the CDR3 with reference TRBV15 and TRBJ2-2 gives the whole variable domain DAMVIQNPRYQVTQFGKPVTLSCSQTLNHNVMYWYQQKSSQAPKLLFHYYDKDFNNEADTPDNFQSRRPNTSFCFLDIRSPGLGDTAMYLCATRVAGGNTGELFFGEGSRLTVL.

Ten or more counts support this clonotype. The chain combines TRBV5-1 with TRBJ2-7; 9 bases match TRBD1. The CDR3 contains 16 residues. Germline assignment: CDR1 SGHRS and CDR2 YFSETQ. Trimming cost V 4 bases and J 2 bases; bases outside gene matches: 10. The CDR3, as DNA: TGCGCCAGCAGCGGCCGGGACAGGGAAGGTCCCTACGAGCAGTACTTC. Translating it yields CASSGRDREGPYEQYF.

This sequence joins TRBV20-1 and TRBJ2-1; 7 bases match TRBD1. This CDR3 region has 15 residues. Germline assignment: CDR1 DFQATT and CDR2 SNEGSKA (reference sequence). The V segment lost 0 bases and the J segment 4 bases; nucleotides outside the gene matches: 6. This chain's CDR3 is CSARESGQEYNEQFF. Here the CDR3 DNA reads TGCAGTGCTAGAGAGTCCGGACAGGAGTACAATGAGCAGTTCTTC.

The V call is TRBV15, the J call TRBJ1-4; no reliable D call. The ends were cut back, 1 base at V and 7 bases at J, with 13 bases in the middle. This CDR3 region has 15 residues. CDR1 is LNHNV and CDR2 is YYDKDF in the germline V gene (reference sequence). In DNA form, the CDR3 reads TGTGCCACCAGCAGAGTCTTGCAGGCCGGTGAAAAACTGTTTTTT. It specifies CATSRVLQAGEKLFF.

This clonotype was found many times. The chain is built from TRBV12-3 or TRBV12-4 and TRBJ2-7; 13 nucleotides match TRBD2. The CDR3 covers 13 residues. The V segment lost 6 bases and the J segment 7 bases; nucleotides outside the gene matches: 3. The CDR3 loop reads CASSTSGRDEQYF. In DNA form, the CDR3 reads TGTGCCAGCAGCACTAGCGGGAGGGATGAGCAGTACTTC.

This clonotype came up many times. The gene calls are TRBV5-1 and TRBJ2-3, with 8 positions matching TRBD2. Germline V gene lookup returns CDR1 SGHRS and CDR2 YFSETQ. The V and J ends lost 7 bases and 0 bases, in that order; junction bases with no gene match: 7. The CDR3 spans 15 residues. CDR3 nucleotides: TGCGCCAGCGGGGAAACGGGGGGGAGCACAGATACGCAGTATTTT. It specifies CASGETGGSTDTQYF.

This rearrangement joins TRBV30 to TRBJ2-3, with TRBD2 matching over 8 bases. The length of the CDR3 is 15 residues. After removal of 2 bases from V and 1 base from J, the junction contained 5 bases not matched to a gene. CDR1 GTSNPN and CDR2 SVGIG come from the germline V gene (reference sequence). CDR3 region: CAWSSLAGGTDTQYF. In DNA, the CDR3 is TGTGCCTGGAGTTCCCTAGCGGGCGGCACAGATACGCAGTATTTT.

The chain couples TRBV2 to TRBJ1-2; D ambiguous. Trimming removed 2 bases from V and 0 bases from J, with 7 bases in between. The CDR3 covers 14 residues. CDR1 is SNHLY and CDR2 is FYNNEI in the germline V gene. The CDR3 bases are TGTGCCAGCAGTGAAATGGGAGCTAACTATGGCTACACCTTC. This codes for CASSEMGANYGYTF.

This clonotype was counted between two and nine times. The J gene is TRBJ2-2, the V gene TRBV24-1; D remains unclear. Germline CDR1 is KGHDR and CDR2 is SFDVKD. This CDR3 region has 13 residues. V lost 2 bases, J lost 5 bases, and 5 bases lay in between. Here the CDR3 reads CATSDWVTGELFF. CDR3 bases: TGTGCCACCAGTGATTGGGTTACCGGGGAGCTGTTTTTT.

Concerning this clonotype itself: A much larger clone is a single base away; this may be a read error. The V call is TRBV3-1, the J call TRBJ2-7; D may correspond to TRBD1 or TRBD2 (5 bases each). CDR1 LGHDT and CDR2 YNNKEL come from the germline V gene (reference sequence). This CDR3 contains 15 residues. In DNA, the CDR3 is TGTGCCACCAGCCCTGATCCCGGGACGCCCTACGAGCAGTACTTC. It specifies CATSPDPGTPYEQYF.

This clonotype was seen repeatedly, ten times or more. This CDR3 reads CSARDRRQGASGYTF. CDR3 nucleotide sequence: TGCAGTGCTAGAGATCGACGACAGGGGGCTTCTGGCTACACCTTC. The V call is TRBV20-1, the J call TRBJ1-2; 10 bases line up with TRBD1. The germline V gene encodes CDR1 DFQATT and CDR2 SNEGSKA (reference sequence). Unmatched junction bases numbered 8, after V lost 0 bases and J lost 7 bases. The CDR3 sequence is 15 residues long.